The present TCR beta chain was sequenced within a study of T cells in Graves' hyperthyroidism and ophthalmopathy (dated by TCRdb to about 2019). Background on the whole study: Peripheral blood samples were taken at initial diagnosis, before any treatment was given. To identify distinguishing TCR V-J signatures, a discovery cohort of about 100 patients was used, comprising 43 with Graves' ophthalmopathy and around 60 with stable Graves' hyperthyroidism. Prospective prediction of ophthalmopathy was tested in an independent validation cohort of 18 to 20 hyperthyroidism patients and some 17 patients who later progressed to ophthalmopathy. The roughly 100 discovery patients were randomly divided into training and test sets at a 7:3 ratio. Thyroid tissue and blood T-cell repertoires from six Graves' hyperthyroidism patients were also compared in the study. Following sampling, methimazole starting at 30 mg daily was given to hyperthyroidism patients, and high-dose intravenous methylprednisolone was given to ophthalmopathy patients. The paper reports TCR Vbeta CDR3 sequencing of approximately 140 peripheral blood samples: around 45 ophthalmopathy, 75 to 80 hyperthyroidism and roughly 17 progressor patients. Summary of the overall study and its limitations: In validation, the model predicted progression to ophthalmopathy with roughly 66% sensitivity and 72.22% specificity, a median of 6.5 months before onset. A model built on a 13 V-J signature distinguished ophthalmopathy from stable hyperthyroidism, reaching 85% to 90% sensitivity and around 81% specificity in cross-validation and 80%/75% in testing. No statistical method was used to fix the sample size in advance, and group allocation was not hidden from the investigators. Most expanded thyroid clonotypes (frequency above 0.001) were also found in blood, which suggests that blood repertoires may mirror thyroid immune responses.

This clonotype has just a few counts. Its antigen remains unidentified. No per-base quality is available; no much larger clone lies one base away. V is pruned by 5 bases and J by 5 bases, leaving 11 bases of the junction without a gene match. The CDR3 runs 16 residues from the cysteine to the phenylalanine. The kept DNA is CDR3 alone, 48 bases in frame from the first base. CDR1 and CDR2, looked up from the germline V gene, are MNHNS and SASEGT. Moderately to severely active disease, a Clinical Activity Score of at least 3, a NOSPECS grade of at least 4, and a duration under 3 months were present in ophthalmopathy patients. Patients with uncontrolled infections, other autoimmune diseases, pregnancy or lactation were excluded. Clinical symptoms, serum thyroxine and TRAb, thyroid ultrasound, and orbital computed tomography formed the basis for the diagnoses. PBMCs were separated from 8 to 10 ml of fresh peripheral blood using Ficoll-Paque density gradient centrifugation. Trizol reagent was used to extract total RNA, and RNA quality was then checked on an Agilent 2100 Bioanalyzer.

The TCR beta CDR3 regions were amplified from the RNA transcripts. The TCR CDR3 was subjected to a first round of RT-PCR using the HTBI primer set and the Qiagen OneStep RT-PCR kit. The libraries were constructed in a second round of multiplex PCR and then size-selected and purified. Paired-end sequencing of the libraries was performed with 100 bp reads on an Illumina HiSeq2000. As for the original processing: SOAPnuke was used to process the raw data, throwing out any read that contained adapters or uncalled bases, had a mean Phred below 15, or lacked an exact constant-primer or identifier match. High-quality paired reads were merged using COPE v1.2.5, and each unique nucleotide sequence was defined as a clonotype. Clonotypes were aligned to IMGT TRBV, TRBD and TRBJ reference segments using MiTCR v1.1. The analysis included only V-J combinations with a frequency above 0.0001, which together covered more than 99% of the repertoires. The TCS score was defined as F50 (clonal expansion) divided by E x V (chaos), with BLOSUM62-based TCRdist calculated between CDR3 peptides within each V-J. Welch's t-statistics and random forest reduced roughly 500 V-J features to 13, which were used in a naive Bayes classifier (R e1071). TCRdb trimmed public reads at Q25 via fastp, called clones via MiXCR and kept in-frame beta chains. Each entry is one CDR3 protein sequence, shown with its most common DNA and genes. The V and J calls here are based on TCRdb, not the publication. The sample profile shows approximately 600,000 distinct CDR3 sequences; about 20% of them were found once. The leading ten clones occupy 34% of the sample.

The sequence derives from a man aged 25-40 years with Graves' ophthalmopathy. The chain is encoded by TRBV6-1 joined to TRBJ2-2, and TRBD2 aligns with 7 junction nucleotides. Sequences were obtained from blood. The CDR3 loop reads CASSHGGGGGTGELFF. The nucleotides are TGTGCCAGCAGTCACGGCGGGGGAGGTGGAACCGGGGAGCTGTTTTTT.